This TCR beta chain was profiled in a study of CD8+ T cells in alopecia areata. Overall study findings and caveats: Compared with normal scalp, lesional scalp had higher clonality and more expanded CD8+ clones. Patients showed less clear TCR sequence sharing than mice, possibly partly because of HLA diversity.

This clone has just one count. Its matching antigen is unknown. Sequencing used cDNA as its template, made by extracting RNA and reverse transcribing it. Here immunoSEQ multiplex PCR was the method, and the copy in TCRdb shows in-frame clones only, minus some. The table has about 180,000 clones, roughly 59% seen once. This CDR3 is 16 amino acids long. With 1 base removed from V and 0 bases from J, the gap between germline ends came to 15 bases. CDR1 is GTSNPN and CDR2 is SVGIG in the germline V gene (reference sequence). The chain recombines TRBV30 with TRBJ1-1; TRBD1 is a possible D gene (6 bases). The source of this sequence is a human donor with alopecia areata. The sample was CD4+ T cells sorted from blood, taken at week 0. The CDR3 spells CAWSDSRGALNTEAFF. The DNA for the CDR3 is TGTGCCTGGAGTGATTCTCGGGGGGCCTTGAACACTGAAGCTTTCTTT.